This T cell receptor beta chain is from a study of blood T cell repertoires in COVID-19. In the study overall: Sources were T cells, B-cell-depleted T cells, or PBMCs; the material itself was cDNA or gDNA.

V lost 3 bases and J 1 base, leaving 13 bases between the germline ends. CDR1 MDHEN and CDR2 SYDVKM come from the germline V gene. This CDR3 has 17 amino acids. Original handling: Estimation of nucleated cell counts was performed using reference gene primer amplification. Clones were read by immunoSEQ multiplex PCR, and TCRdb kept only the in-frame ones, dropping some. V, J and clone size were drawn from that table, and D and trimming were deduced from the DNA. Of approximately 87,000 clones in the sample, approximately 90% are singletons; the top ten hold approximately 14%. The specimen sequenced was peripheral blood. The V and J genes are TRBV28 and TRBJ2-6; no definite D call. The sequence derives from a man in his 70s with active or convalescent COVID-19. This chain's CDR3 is CASSLPGSLSGANVLTF. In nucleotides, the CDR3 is TGTGCCAGCAGTTTGCCAGGTTCTTTATCTGGGGCCAACGTCCTGACTTTC. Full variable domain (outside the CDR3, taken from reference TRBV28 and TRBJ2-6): DVKVTQSSRYLVKRTGEKVFLECVQDMDHENMFWYRQDPGLGLRLIYFSYDVKMKEKGDIPEGYSVSREKKERFSLILESASTNQTSMYLCASSLPGSLSGANVLTFGAGSRLTVL.